This TCR beta chain was found in a study of T cells in Graves' hyperthyroidism and ophthalmopathy. Findings and limits, study-wide: A 13 V-J signature model discriminated ophthalmopathy versus stable hyperthyroidism. Ophthalmopathy, as predicted by the model, came a median around 7 months after the prediction. Most clonotypes expanded in thyroid above 0.001 were likewise present in blood.

This clonotype was counted ten times or more. Antigen: not known. PBMCs were sourced from approximately 9 ml fresh peripheral blood. The CDR3 is made up of 15 amino acids. Trimming took 4 bases from V and 3 from J, leaving 12 bases between them. Germline V gene data show CDR1 as MNHEY and CDR2 as SVGEGT. Amplified TCR beta CDR3 regions derived from RNA transcripts. HTBI primers were used for first-round RT-PCR of the TCR CDR3. Using its own MiXCR run on the multiplex PCR reads, TCRdb lists one record per CDR3 protein. Of about 520,000 distinct CDR3 sequences in the sample, around 22% were seen once. This sequence joins TRBV6-2 or TRBV6-3 and TRBJ2-2, with D perhaps TRBD1 or TRBD2 (5 bases each). This clonotype was sampled from a woman aged 25 to 39 with Graves' ophthalmopathy. Sequenced sample: blood. CDR3 bases: TGTGCCAGCAGTTTAGACGGGGCAGACACCGGGGAGCTGTTTTTT. Encoded protein: CASSLDGADTGELFF.